This paragraph reports one T cell receptor (beta chain). What it recognizes is unknown. This record belongs to a study of T-cell memory formation after mild COVID-19. Points from the study as a whole: Clonal second-wave expansions that peaked on day 37 had unconfirmed SARS-CoV-2 specificity.

TCRdb re-called the 5' RACE reads through MiXCR, storing one row per CDR3 protein. In the table there are under 350,000 distinct CDR3 sequences, about 17% of which are singletons. Deletions cut 4 bases from V and 6 bases from J, with 18 bases between. Looked up from germline, CDR1 is LGHDT and CDR2 is YNNKEL (reference sequence). The length of the CDR3 is 15 residues. The TCR originated in a man between 18 and 35 years old who had mild COVID-19 (a few samples of this study predate the infection). Cell type and time point are not known. Input material: PBMCs or a T cell subset sorted from them (not recorded which). The chain is built from TRBV3-1 and TRBJ1-2; D is unresolved. CDR3 residues: CASSLLSGGLHGYTF. The CDR3 bases are TGTGCCAGCAGCCTACTCTCTGGCGGTCTCCATGGCTACACCTTC.